This T cell receptor beta chain was captured by sequencing in a study of shared clonotypes between healthy human individuals. As for the study in general: CD4 naive and memory got three plates each, CD8 naive two, CD8 memory one. General study results and limits: Lower generation probabilities were found for non-shared clonotypes than for those shared by all four donors. In general, naive subsets displayed greater estimated richness than memory subsets did. Only a few donors were included, so the genetic and exposure-history diversity represented was limited.

In the naive CD8 group, cells lacked CD45RO and were positively selected for CCR7, so terminally differentiated effector memory CD45RA+ cells were left out. Details on this clone: Its antigen is undetermined.

Sequencing was performed with immunoSEQ multiplex PCR; in TCRdb, only in-frame clones are kept and a portion is missing. The table includes some 740,000 clones, about 92% detected once. The receptor was isolated from a man aged 30-40 years in good health. The specimen was naive CD8+ T cells sorted from blood.

CDR3 sequence: CASSFGIGNEQFF. CDR3 in DNA: TGTGCCAGCAGCTTTGGGATTGGGAATGAGCAGTTCTTC. The J gene is TRBJ2-1, the V gene TRBV7-7; no firm D call. Per germline, CDR1 SSHAT and CDR2 FNYEAQ (reference sequence). The CDR3 has 13 residues. Trimming pared 3 bases from V and 7 bases from J, leaving 10 bases between.